The rows below give T cell receptor beta chains drawn from one sample of a study of T cell changes during pregnancy in multiple sclerosis. Clones were read by immunoSEQ multiplex PCR, and TCRdb kept only the in-frame ones, dropping some. This table holds about 85,000 clones, more than 85% found once. The sample in question was peripheral blood, obtained in the first trimester of pregnancy. The receptors shown here come from a female donor with multiple sclerosis, enrolled in a pregnancy study. The CDR3 runs from the conserved cysteine through the conserved F or W. Fields, in order: D gene, clone size, J gene, V gene, CDR3 DNA, CDR3 protein. D genes are given only for firm matches. Size values are once, few and many counts, or a class for expanded clones, and some rows have none.

>TRBD2|NA|TRBJ2-1|TRBV10-3
TGTGCCATCAGTGAGTTTACTAGCGGGAGTAATGAGCAGTTCTTC
CAISEFTSGSNEQFF
>TRBD2|NA|TRBJ2-5|TRBV5-4
TGTGCCAGCAGCTTAGCGGGGGCATCAGAGACCCAGTACTTC
CASSLAGASETQYF
>TRBD1|NA|TRBJ2-2|TRBV19
TGTGCCGCAGGCAGGTTGACGGGACAGGGAACCGGGGAGCTGTTTTTT
CAAGRLTGQGTGELFF
>TRBD2|NA|TRBJ2-3|TRBV15
TGTGCCACCAGCAGAGTGCGGGGGGCTGATACGCAGTATTTT
CATSRVRGADTQYF
>TRBD1|NA|TRBJ1-2|TRBV6-5
TGTGCCAGCAGTCAGGGACAGGCCCGGGGCTACACCTTC
CASSQGQARGYTF
>NA|NA|TRBJ1-1|TRBV11-3
TGTGCCAGCAGCTTAGCCCCGATAAAGGGGACTGAAGCTTTCTTT
CASSLAPIKGTEAFF
>TRBD1|NA|TRBJ1-2|TRBV6-6
TGTGCCAGCAGTCCGCTTGACAGGGGGCTAAGAACCTTC
CASSPLDRGLRTF
>TRBD1|NA|TRBJ1-6|TRBV19
TGTGCCAGTAGTCAGGGAAGGGGGCTCGGTAATTCACCCCTCCACTTT
CASSQGRGLGNSPLHF
>TRBD2|NA|TRBJ2-5|TRBV10-3
TGTGCCACGACTAGCGGGAGGGCCCGCGAGACCCAGTACTTC
CATTSGRARETQYF
>NA|NA|TRBJ2-3|TRBV6-1
TGTGCCAGCAGGGGAGCGGATACGCAGTATTTT
CASRGADTQYF
>TRBD1|NA|TRBJ1-4|TRBV5-1
TGCGCCAGCAGCTTTCAGGGGGCTAATGAAAAACTGTTTTTT
CASSFQGANEKLFF
>TRBD1|NA|TRBJ1-2|TRBV7-8
TGTGCCAGCAGCTGGCGACAGGGGGCGGGCTATGGCTACACCTTC
CASSWRQGAGYGYTF
>TRBD1|NA|TRBJ2-5|TRBV5-8
TGTGCCAGCAGCTTGGGGACAGGGGAGGAGACCCAGTACTTC
CASSLGTGEETQYF
>NA|NA|TRBJ2-2|TRBV6-6
TGTGCCAGCAGTTACGCACTAGGGAACACCGGGGAGCTGTTTTTT
CASSYALGNTGELFF
>TRBD1|once|TRBJ1-3|TRBV6-1
TGTGCCAGCAGTGAAAAAGGAGACAGGGTGATTGGGTCGCACACCATATATTTT
CASSEKGDRVIGSHTIYF
>TRBD1|once|TRBJ1-1|TRBV6-1
TGTGCCAGTCGGGACAGGGGCCTCAGTACTGAAGCTTTCTTT
CASRDRGLSTEAFF
>NA|NA|TRBJ2-7|TRBV15
TGTGCCACCAGCAGAGAACAGACAAGCTCCTACGAGCAGTACTTC
CATSREQTSSYEQYF
>TRBD1|NA|TRBJ2-7|TRBV11-3
TGTGCCAGCAGCTTATGGTCCCCGGGACAGTTCAAATACGAGCAGTACTTC
CASSLWSPGQFKYEQYF
>NA|once|TRBJ2-1|TRBV4-3
TGCGCCAGCAGCCAGCAGACTACAGGGCACAATGAGCAGTTCTTC
CASSQQTTGHNEQFF
>TRBD1|NA|TRBJ2-7|TRBV6-6
TGTGCCAGCAGACAGGGGGGTTGGCAGTACTTC
CASRQGGWQYF
>NA|NA|TRBJ1-1|TRBV2
TGTGCCAGCAGGCCCCGACAGTTCATGAACACTGAAGCTTTCTTT
CASRPRQFMNTEAFF
>TRBD1|NA|TRBJ1-1|TRBV5-1
TGCGCCAGCAGCTTGACAGGGGTCACTGAAGCTTTCTTT
CASSLTGVTEAFF
>NA|NA|TRBJ1-4|TRBV6-1
TGTGCCAGCAGGCAAAGGGGGGGGGAAAAACTGTTTTTT
CASRQRGGEKLFF
>TRBD1|NA|TRBJ2-2|TRBV2
TGTGCCAGCAGTGTGGACAGGAATAGCGGGGAGCTGTTTTTT
CASSVDRNSGELFF
>NA|NA|TRBJ2-7|TRBV27
TGTGCCAGCAGTTTATTGAACGGGAGAAACGAGCAGTACTTC
CASSLLNGRNEQYF
>NA|NA|TRBJ1-3|TRBV6-5
TGTGCCAGCAGTTACGGGGGGACTGGAAACACCATATATTTT
CASSYGGTGNTIYF
>NA|NA|TRBJ1-1|TRBV5-6
TGTGCCAGTCAGGGGTGGAACACTGAAGCTTTCTTT
CASQGWNTEAFF
>TRBD2|NA|TRBJ2-1|TRBV7-2
TGTGCCAGCAGCCCCGGGGGGGTGCGTCGAAATGAGCAGTTCTTC
CASSPGGVRRNEQFF
>TRBD2|NA|TRBJ2-7|TRBV28
TGTGCCAGCAGTTTCGGAGCTAGCGGGAGCTCCTACGAGCAGTACTTC
CASSFGASGSSYEQYF
>NA|NA|TRBJ2-7|TRBV6-1
TGTGCCAGCATGCTCATCCAGGGAATCTACGAGCAGTACTTC
CASMLIQGIYEQYF
>TRBD2|NA|TRBJ2-7|TRBV18
TGTGCCAGCTCACCGGGACTAGCAGCCCACGAGCAGTACTTC
CASSPGLAAHEQYF
>TRBD1|NA|TRBJ1-5|TRBV30
TGTGCCTGGAGTAATCAGGGGGGAGATAATCAGCCCCAGCATTTT
CAWSNQGGDNQPQHF
>TRBD1|NA|TRBJ1-5|TRBV23-1
TGCGCCAGCAGTCACCGACTGGGACAGGGTTGTCAGCCCCAGCATTTT
CASSHRLGQGCQPQHF
>TRBD2|NA|TRBJ2-1|TRBV18
TGTGCCAGCTCACCACCGGGACTAGTACCCCCCAATGAGCAGTTCTTC
CASSPPGLVPPNEQFF
>NA|once|TRBJ1-4|TRBV2
TGTGCCAGCAGGGGTGGTAGGGGGGAAAAACTGTTTTTT
CASRGGRGEKLFF
>TRBD1|NA|TRBJ2-5|TRBV23-1
TGCGCCAGCAGTCAATCGCAACAGGGGGCACAAGAGACCCAGTACTTC
CASSQSQQGAQETQYF
>NA|NA|TRBJ2-1|TRBV18
TGTGCCAGCTCATCAGAGGGACAAGAGCAGTTCTTC
CASSSEGQEQFF